This record looks at one T cell receptor (beta chain) sequence and its context. Germline V lookup: CDR1 MNHNS, CDR2 SASEGT. The CDR3 runs to 15 residues. V lost 4 bases, J lost 3 bases, and 8 bases stayed unmatched. TCRdb's table, derived via immunoSEQ multiplex PCR, lists solely in-frame clones and lacks some. The table has approximately 1.5 million clones, 95% to 99% seen once. These data originate in a study of shared clonotypes between healthy human individuals. The J gene is TRBJ2-7, the V gene TRBV6-1; 8 bases line up with TRBD1. Sequences were obtained from naive CD4+ T cells sorted from blood. Subset described: CD45RA+ positively selected. The clonotype was recovered from a man aged 30 to 39 in good health. The DNA of the CDR3 is TGTGCCAGCAGTGTTTACCAGGGGGCGAGCTACGAGCAGTACTTC. It is translated as CASSVYQGASYEQYF.